Below, one T cell receptor beta chain is given with its context. The target antigen is unknown. The sample comes from a study of PD-L1 blockade in urothelial cancer. Study overall: Once treatment had started, blood was analyzed at 3 weeks (second dose) and again at 6 weeks. Blood-derived samples held a median 141,255 T cells. Study results and caveats: Below-median blood TCR clonality before treatment forecast better survival.

V lost 0 bases to trimming and J lost 1 base; unmatched junction nucleotides: 5. The CDR3 sequence is 16 residues long. CDR1 and CDR2 from the germline V gene are LNHNV and YYDKDF (reference sequence). Time point specified: pretreatment peripheral blood. Pretreatment sampling and on-treatment sampling together yielded between 1 and 8 samples for each patient. This table comes from immunoSEQ multiplex PCR, and its TCRdb copy is limited to in-frame clones, with some not included. Of roughly 100,000 clones in the sample, 70% to 90% are singletons; the top ten hold about 1%. Sequencing used PBMCs, obtained around atezolizumab (anti-PD-L1) treatment. This chain connects TRBV15 to TRBJ1-1; 7 nucleotides agree with TRBD1. This sequence originates from an elderly woman with urothelial cancer. The DNA for the CDR3 is TGTGCCACCAGCAGAGATGGTCGGACAGGGAACACTGAAGCTTTCTTT. The encoded protein is CATSRDGRTGNTEAFF.